The rows below give T cell receptor beta chains drawn from one sample of a study of breast tumors, draining lymph nodes, adjacent tissues. TCRdb re-analysed the multiplex PCR reads in MiXCR, keeping a single row per CDR3 protein. Of roughly 220,000 distinct CDR3 sequences listed, around 35% are singletons. Sequenced material: axillary lymph node tissue. The receptors come from a female donor with breast cancer. Some clones in this sample may be carry-over from other donors' samples. CDR3s include the opening cysteine and the closing phenylalanine or tryptophan. The D gene is left open where the match is weak. Size values are once, few and many counts, or a class for expanded clones, and some rows have none.

>many|TRBV6-1|TRBJ2-3|TRBD2|15
TGTGCCAGCAGTGAAGGACTAGCGGACACAGATACGCAGTATTTT
CASSEGLADTDTQYF
>many|TRBV5-8|TRBJ1-2|-|15
TGTGCCAGCAGCCTGCAGGGAGACGTCAACTATGGCTACACCTTC
CASSLQGDVNYGYTF
>-|TRBV4-3|TRBJ1-2|TRBD1|14
TGCGCCAGCAGCCAAGGGACAGGGGGCGATGGCTACACCTTC
CASSQGTGGDGYTF
>-|TRBV6-2/TRBV6-3|TRBJ1-6|TRBD1|12
TGTGCCACCAGTCCAGGGGGTTCACCCCTCCACTTT
CATSPGGSPLHF
>many|TRBV2|TRBJ2-3|TRBD2|15
TGTGCCAGCAGGGGGACTACTTGGGGGGCAGATACGCAGTATTTT
CASRGTTWGADTQYF
>once|TRBV10-3|TRBJ2-3|-|14
TGTGCCATCAGTTCTACAGGGAACACAGATACGCAGTATTTT
CAISSTGNTDTQYF
>many|TRBV5-5|TRBJ1-2|-|15
TGTGCCAGCAGCTTACAGGGTTTCTCCCTCTATGGCTACACCTTC
CASSLQGFSLYGYTF
>many|TRBV20-1|TRBJ2-3|TRBD2|15
TGCAGTGCTAGAGTAGGGCTAGCGGGGACAGATACGCAGTATTTT
CSARVGLAGTDTQYF
>many|TRBV24-1|TRBJ2-2|-|16
TGTGCCACCAGTGATTTTGGACTTTCCAACACCGGGGAGCTGTTTTTT
CATSDFGLSNTGELFF
>many|TRBV11-3|TRBJ2-7|TRBD2|16
TGTGCCAGCTCACCGGGACTAGCGGGAGGGGTCTACGAGCAGTACTTC
CASSPGLAGGVYEQYF
>many|TRBV2|TRBJ2-3|TRBD1|15
TGTGCCAGCAGACCCGGGACAGGGTTCACAGATACGCAGTATTTT
CASRPGTGFTDTQYF
>-|TRBV28|TRBJ2-7|TRBD1|13
TGTGCCAGCACCGGGACAGATTCCTACGAGCAGTACTTC
CASTGTDSYEQYF
>many|TRBV19|TRBJ1-4|-|17
TGTGCCAGTAGTAGAGGAACGACAGGCTCAACTAATGAAAAACTGTTTTTT
CASSRGTTGSTNEKLFF
>-|TRBV20-1|TRBJ2-3|TRBD2|14
TGCAGTGCTTATAGCGGGAGCGTAACAGATACGCAGTATTTT
CSAYSGSVTDTQYF